A selection of T cell receptor beta chains follows, all from one sample in a study of PD-L1 blockade in urothelial cancer. Measured with immunoSEQ multiplex PCR; TCRdb has only the in-frame clones, and not every one. The top ten hold about 2.6% of the sample, which has approximately 50,000 clones, 88% seen once. The input for sequencing was PBMCs, taken around atezolizumab (anti-PD-L1) treatment. The receptors were sampled from a man in his 60s with urothelial cancer. Each CDR3 is given with its conserved first and last residue. A D gene is named only where the DNA matches it firmly. Clone sizes are given selectively: once, few, many, or a class where the clone is expanded.

d_call,v_call,j_call,clone_size,cdr3_aa,cdr3_nt
TRBD2,TRBV15,TRBJ2-3,few,CATSRDTRLAVSSTDTQYF,TGTGCCACCAGCAGAGACACCAGACTAGCGGTTTCTAGCACAGATACGCAGTATTTT
NA,TRBV9,TRBJ2-7,NA,CASSSQGGLVGSYEQYF,TGTGCCAGCAGCTCACAAGGGGGTTTGGTGGGATCCTACGAGCAGTACTTC
NA,TRBV6-5,TRBJ1-2,NA,CASLKGRGPNYGYTF,TGTGCCAGCTTGAAAGGGAGGGGACCGAACTATGGCTACACCTTC
TRBD1,TRBV30,TRBJ2-5,NA,CAWSLGTGGQETQYF,TGTGCCTGGAGCCTAGGGACAGGGGGTCAAGAGACCCAGTACTTC
TRBD1,TRBV6-5,TRBJ1-1,NA,CASSYDRGNTEAFF,TGTGCCAGCAGTTACGACAGGGGGAACACTGAAGCTTTCTTT
TRBD1,TRBV6-1,TRBJ1-4,NA,CASTGGGLGEKLFF,TGTGCCAGCACGGGAGGGGGCCTTGGTGAAAAACTGTTTTTT
TRBD1,TRBV5-1,TRBJ2-3,few,CASSLQTGSGTDTQYF,TGCGCCAGCAGCTTACAGACAGGGTCGGGCACAGATACGCAGTATTTT
NA,TRBV19,TRBJ2-3,NA,CASSIDSTPGTDTQYF,TGTGCCAGTAGTATTGACAGCACCCCTGGCACAGATACGCAGTATTTT
TRBD2,TRBV18,TRBJ2-7,NA,CASSAQGGVQYEQYF,TGTGCCAGCTCAGCTCAGGGAGGGGTCCAATACGAGCAGTACTTC
TRBD1,TRBV29-1,TRBJ1-4,NA,CSVITGTGEKLFF,TGCAGCGTCATTACCGGGACAGGGGAAAAACTGTTTTTT
NA,TRBV6-4,TRBJ1-1,NA,CASRRGIYTEAFF,TGTGCCAGCAGGCGGGGGATTTACACTGAAGCTTTCTTT
NA,TRBV5-6,TRBJ2-1,NA,CASSFGIGGQNNEQFF,TGTGCCAGCAGCTTCGGAATCGGGGGGCAAAACAATGAGCAGTTCTTC
TRBD1,TRBV4-1,TRBJ2-7,once,CASGQGTRDPRTEQYF,TGCGCCAGCGGACAGGGGACACGCGATCCTAGAACCGAGCAGTACTTC
NA,TRBV30,TRBJ1-2,few,CAWSVPGHPTDGYTF,TGTGCCTGGAGTGTCCCGGGACACCCTACGGATGGCTACACCTTC
TRBD2,TRBV4-2,TRBJ2-3,NA,CASSHRLAGESTDTQYF,TGTGCCAGCAGCCATCGACTAGCGGGGGAAAGCACAGATACGCAGTATTTT
NA,TRBV6-5,TRBJ2-5,once,CASSYSGGPGGETQYF,TGTGCCAGCAGTTACTCGGGCGGACCCGGCGGGGAGACCCAGTACTTC
NA,TRBV5-8,TRBJ1-1,NA,CASSFSEQNTEAFF,TGTGCCAGCAGCTTTTCCGAACAGAACACTGAAGCTTTCTTT